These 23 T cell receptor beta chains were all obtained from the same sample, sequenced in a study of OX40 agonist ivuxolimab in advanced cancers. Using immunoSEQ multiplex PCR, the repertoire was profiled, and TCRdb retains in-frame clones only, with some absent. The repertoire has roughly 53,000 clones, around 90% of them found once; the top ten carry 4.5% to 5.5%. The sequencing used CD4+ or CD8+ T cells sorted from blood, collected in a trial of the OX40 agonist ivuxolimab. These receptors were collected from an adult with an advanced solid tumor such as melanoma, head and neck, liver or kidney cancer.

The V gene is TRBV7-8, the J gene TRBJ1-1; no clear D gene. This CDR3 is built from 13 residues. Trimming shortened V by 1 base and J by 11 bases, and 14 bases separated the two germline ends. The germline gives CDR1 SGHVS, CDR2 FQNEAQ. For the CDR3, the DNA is TGTGCCAGCAGCTTAGAGACTCCCCAGGCGGCTTTCTTT. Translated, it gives CASSLETPQAAFF.

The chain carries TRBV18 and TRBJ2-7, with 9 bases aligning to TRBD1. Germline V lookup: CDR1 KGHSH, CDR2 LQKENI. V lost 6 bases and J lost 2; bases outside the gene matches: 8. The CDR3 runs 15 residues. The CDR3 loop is CASSSPGQGTYEQYF. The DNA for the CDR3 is TGTGCCAGCTCGTCCCCGGGACAGGGCACCTACGAGCAGTACTTC. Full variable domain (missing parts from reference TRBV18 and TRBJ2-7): NAGVMQNPRHLVRRRGQEARLRCSPMKGHSHVYWYRQLPEEGLKFMVYLQKENIIDESGMPKERFSAEFPKEGPSILRIQQVVRGDSAAYFCASSSPGQGTYEQYFGPGTRLTVT.

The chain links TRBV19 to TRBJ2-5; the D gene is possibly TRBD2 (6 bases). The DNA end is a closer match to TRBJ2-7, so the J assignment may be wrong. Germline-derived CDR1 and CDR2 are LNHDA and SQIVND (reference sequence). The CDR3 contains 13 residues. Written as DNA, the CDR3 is TGTGCCAGTAGTATGGAGGGGCGGCACGAGCAGTACTTC. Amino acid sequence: CASSMEGRHEQYF.

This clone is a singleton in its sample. The CDR3 sequence: CASSQGRTQTGANVLTF. The CDR3 DNA sequence: TGCGCCAGCAGCCAAGGACGGACACAGACTGGGGCCAACGTCCTGACTTTC. J is TRBJ2-6 and V is TRBV4-1; D is perhaps TRBD1 (5 bases). Trimming took 1 base from V and 2 from J, leaving 12 bases between them. This CDR3 has 17 residues. Germline V gives CDR1 MGHRA, CDR2 YSYEKL.

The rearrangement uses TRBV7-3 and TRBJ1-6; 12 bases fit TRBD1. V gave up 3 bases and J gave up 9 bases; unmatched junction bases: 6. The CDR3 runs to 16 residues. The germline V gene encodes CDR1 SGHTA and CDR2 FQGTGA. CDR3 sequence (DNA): TGTGCCAGCAGCTTGGGACAGGGGGCGGAAAGTTCACCCCTCCACTTT. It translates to CASSLGQGAESSPLHF.

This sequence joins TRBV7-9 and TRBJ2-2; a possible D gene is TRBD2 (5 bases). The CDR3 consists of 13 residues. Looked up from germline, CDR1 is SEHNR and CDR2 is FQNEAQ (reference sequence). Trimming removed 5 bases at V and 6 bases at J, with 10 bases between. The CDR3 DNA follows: TGTGCCAGCAGCCTCGAGGGCCCCGGGGAGCTGTTTTTT. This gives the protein CASSLEGPGELFF.

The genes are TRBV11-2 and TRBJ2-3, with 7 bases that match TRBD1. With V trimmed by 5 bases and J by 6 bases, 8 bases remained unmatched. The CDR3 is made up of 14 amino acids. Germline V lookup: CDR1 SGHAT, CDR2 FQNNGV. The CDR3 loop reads CASSRTGPPDTQYF. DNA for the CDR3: TGTGCCAGCAGCAGGACAGGTCCCCCGGATACGCAGTATTTT.

This CDR3 is CASSQDASRKSYEQYF. CDR3 in DNA: TGTGCCAGCAGCCAAGATGCTAGTAGAAAGTCCTACGAGCAGTACTTC. This rearrangement joins TRBV4-2 to TRBJ2-7; D is ambiguous. V was pared by 0 bases and J by 1 base, with 13 bases between. Per the germline V gene, CDR1 is LGHNA and CDR2 is YNFKEQ. CDR3 size: 16 residues.

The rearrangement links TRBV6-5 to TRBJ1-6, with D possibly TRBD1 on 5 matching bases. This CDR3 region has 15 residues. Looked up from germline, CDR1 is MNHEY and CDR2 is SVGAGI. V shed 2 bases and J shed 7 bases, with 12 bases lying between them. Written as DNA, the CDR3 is TGTGCCAGCAGTTACCAGAGGGGATGGAATTCACCCCTCCACTTT. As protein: CASSYQRGWNSPLHF.

The CDR3 is CATSVWDRDAGELFF. The CDR3 DNA reads TGTGCCACCTCAGTTTGGGACAGGGATGCCGGGGAGCTGTTTTTT. V gene TRBV6-5 combines with J gene TRBJ2-2, with TRBD1 matching 9 bases. The germline CDR1 and CDR2 sequences are MNHEY and SVGAGI. V lost 10 bases to trimming and J lost 6 bases; unmatched junction nucleotides: 12. CDR3 length: 15 amino acids.

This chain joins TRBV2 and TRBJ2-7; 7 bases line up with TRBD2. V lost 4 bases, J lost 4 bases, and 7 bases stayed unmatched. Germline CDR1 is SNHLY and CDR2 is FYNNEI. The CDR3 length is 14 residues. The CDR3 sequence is CASSGSSGVYEQYF. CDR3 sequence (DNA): TGTGCCAGCAGTGGATCTAGCGGAGTATACGAGCAGTACTTC.

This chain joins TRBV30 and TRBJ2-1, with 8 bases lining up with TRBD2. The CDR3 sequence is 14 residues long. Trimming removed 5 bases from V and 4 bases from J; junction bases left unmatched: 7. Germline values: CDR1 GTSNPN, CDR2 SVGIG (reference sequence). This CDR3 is CAWGLAGGYNEQFF. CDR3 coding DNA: TGTGCCTGGGGGCTAGCGGGTGGGTACAATGAGCAGTTCTTC. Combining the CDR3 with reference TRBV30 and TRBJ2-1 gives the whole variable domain SQTIHQWPATLVQPVGSPLSLECTVEGTSNPNLYWYRQAAGRGLQLLFYSVGIGQISSEVPQNLSASRPQDRQFILSSKKLLLSDSGFYLCAWGLAGGYNEQFFGPGTRLTVL.

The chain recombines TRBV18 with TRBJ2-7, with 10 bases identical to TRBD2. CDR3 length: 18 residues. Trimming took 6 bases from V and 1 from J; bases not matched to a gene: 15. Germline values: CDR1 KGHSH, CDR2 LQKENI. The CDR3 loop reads CASSPMPSGGLGSYEQYF. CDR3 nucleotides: TGTGCCAGCTCTCCTATGCCTAGCGGGGGACTTGGTTCCTACGAGCAGTACTTC. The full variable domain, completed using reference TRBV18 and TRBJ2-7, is NAGVMQNPRHLVRRRGQEARLRCSPMKGHSHVYWYRQLPEEGLKFMVYLQKENIIDESGMPKERFSAEFPKEGPSILRIQQVVRGDSAAYFCASSPMPSGGLGSYEQYFGPGTRLTVT.

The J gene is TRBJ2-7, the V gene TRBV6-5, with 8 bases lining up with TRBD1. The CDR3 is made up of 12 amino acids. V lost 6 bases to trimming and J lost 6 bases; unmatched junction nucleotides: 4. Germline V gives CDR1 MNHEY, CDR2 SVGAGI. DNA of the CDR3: TGTGCCAGCAGCTCGGACAGGGCCGAGCAGTACTTC. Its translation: CASSSDRAEQYF.

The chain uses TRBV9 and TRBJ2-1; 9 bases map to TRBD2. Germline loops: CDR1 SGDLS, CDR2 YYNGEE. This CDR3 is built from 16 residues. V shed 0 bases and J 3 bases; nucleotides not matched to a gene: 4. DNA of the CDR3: TGTGCCAGCAGCGTAGACCGGCGGGGGGGCTACAATGAGCAGTTCTTC. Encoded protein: CASSVDRRGGYNEQFF.

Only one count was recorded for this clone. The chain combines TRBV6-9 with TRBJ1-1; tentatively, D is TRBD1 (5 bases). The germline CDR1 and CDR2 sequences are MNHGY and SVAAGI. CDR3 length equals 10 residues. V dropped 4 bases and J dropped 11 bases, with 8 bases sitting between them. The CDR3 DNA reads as TGTGCCAGCAGTTCCAGGGATGCTTTCTTT. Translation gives CASSSRDAFF.

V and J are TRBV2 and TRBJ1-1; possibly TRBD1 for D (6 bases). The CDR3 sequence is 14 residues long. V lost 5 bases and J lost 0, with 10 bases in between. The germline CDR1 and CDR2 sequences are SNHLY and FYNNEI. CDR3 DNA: TGTGCCAGCAGTCCCCAGGGGTTGAACACTGAAGCTTTCTTT. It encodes CASSPQGLNTEAFF.

The CDR3 spells CASSYRIEYTEAFF. Here the CDR3 DNA reads TGTGCCAGCAGTTACAGGATAGAGTACACTGAAGCTTTCTTT. The genes are TRBV6-6 and TRBJ1-1; D is ambiguous. The CDR3 spans 14 residues. Germline-derived CDR1 and CDR2 are MNHNY and SVGAGI (reference sequence). V lost 2 bases and J 3 bases, leaving 10 bases between the germline ends.

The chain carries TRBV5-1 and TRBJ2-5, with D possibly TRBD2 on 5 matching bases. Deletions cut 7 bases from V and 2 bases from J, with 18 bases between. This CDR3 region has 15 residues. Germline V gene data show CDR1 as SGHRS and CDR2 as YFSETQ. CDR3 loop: CASGEFGRVQETQYF. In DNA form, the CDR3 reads TGCGCCAGCGGGGAGTTTGGGCGAGTACAAGAGACCCAGTACTTC.

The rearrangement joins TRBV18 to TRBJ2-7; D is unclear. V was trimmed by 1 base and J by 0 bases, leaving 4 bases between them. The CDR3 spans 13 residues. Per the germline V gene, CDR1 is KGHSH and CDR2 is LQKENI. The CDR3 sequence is CASSPLGSYEQYF. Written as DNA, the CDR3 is TGTGCCAGCTCACCACTGGGCTCCTACGAGCAGTACTTC. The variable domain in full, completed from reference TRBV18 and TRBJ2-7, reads NAGVMQNPRHLVRRRGQEARLRCSPMKGHSHVYWYRQLPEEGLKFMVYLQKENIIDESGMPKERFSAEFPKEGPSILRIQQVVRGDSAAYFCASSPLGSYEQYFGPGTRLTVT.

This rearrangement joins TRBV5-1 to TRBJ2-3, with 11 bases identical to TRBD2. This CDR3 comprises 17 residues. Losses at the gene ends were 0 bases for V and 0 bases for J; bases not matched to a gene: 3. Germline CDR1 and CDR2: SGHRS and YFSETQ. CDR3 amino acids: CASSLAGTSGSTDTQYF. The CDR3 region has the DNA TGCGCCAGCAGCTTGGCCGGGACTAGCGGTAGCACAGATACGCAGTATTTT.

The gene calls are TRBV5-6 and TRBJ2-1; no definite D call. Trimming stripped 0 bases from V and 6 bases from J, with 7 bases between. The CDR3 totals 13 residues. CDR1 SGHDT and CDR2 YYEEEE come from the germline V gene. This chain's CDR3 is CASSLVGFNEQFF. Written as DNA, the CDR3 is TGTGCCAGCAGCTTGGTGGGCTTCAATGAGCAGTTCTTC.

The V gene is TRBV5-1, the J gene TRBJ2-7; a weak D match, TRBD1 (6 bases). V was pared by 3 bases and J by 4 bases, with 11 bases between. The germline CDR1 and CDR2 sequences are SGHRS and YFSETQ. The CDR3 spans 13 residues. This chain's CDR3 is CASSWTERYEQYF. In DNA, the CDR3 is TGCGCCAGCAGCTGGACAGAGAGGTACGAGCAGTACTTC.